These T cell receptor beta chains were read from a single sample in a study of cytomegalovirus exposure and HLA in healthy donors. TCRdb's table, derived via immunoSEQ multiplex PCR, lists solely in-frame clones and lacks some. The sample lists 150,000 to 200,000 clones, 75% to 90% seen once, with less than 8.5% in the top ten. The material sequenced was PBMCs. These receptors were collected from a young man in good health and CMV-seropositive. CDR3s include the opening cysteine and the closing phenylalanine or tryptophan. The D gene is left open where the match is weak. Clone size is not always given. Where it is, it says once, few, many or a class for expanded clones.

>NA|TRBD1|TRBV7-9|TRBJ1-5
CASSAHGTGDQPQHF
TGTGCCAGCAGCGCTCACGGGACAGGGGATCAGCCCCAGCATTTT
>NA|TRBD2|TRBV25-1|TRBJ2-1
CASSESRGSLNEQFF
TGTGCCAGCAGTGAATCCCGCGGGAGTTTGAATGAGCAGTTCTTC
>NA|NA|TRBV9|TRBJ2-5
CASKPGPGARETQYF
TGTGCCAGCAAGCCAGGTCCAGGGGCAAGGGAGACCCAGTACTTC
>NA|TRBD2|TRBV4-3|TRBJ2-7
CASSQEAGVYEQYF
TGCGCCAGCAGCCAAGAAGCGGGAGTGTACGAGCAGTACTTC
>NA|TRBD1|TRBV2|TRBJ1-2
CASRMDRAYGYTF
TGTGCCAGCAGGATGGACAGGGCCTATGGCTACACCTTC
>NA|TRBD2|TRBV29-1|TRBJ2-5
CSVTTSGEETQYF
TGCAGCGTTACTACTAGCGGGGAAGAGACCCAGTACTTC
>NA|TRBD2|TRBV7-9|TRBJ2-3
CASSLARSSGGRTDTQYF
TGTGCCAGCAGCTTAGCCCGGTCGTCCGGCGGGAGAACAGATACGCAGTATTTT
>NA|TRBD2|TRBV27|TRBJ2-1
CASSEREGLRNEQFF
TGTGCCAGCAGTGAGCGGGAGGGCCTTCGGAATGAGCAGTTCTTC
>NA|NA|TRBV29-1|TRBJ1-3
CSVEDRVGGAGNTIYF
TGCAGCGTTGAAGATCGGGTGGGGGGGGCTGGAAACACCATATATTTT
>NA|NA|TRBV6-5|TRBJ1-3
CASSFRPTTGNTIYF
TGTGCCAGCAGTTTCCGCCCGACTACGGGAAACACCATATATTTT
>once|NA|TRBV27|TRBJ2-3
CASSSPGRTDTQYF
TGTGCCAGCAGTTCCCCTGGGCGCACAGATACGCAGTATTTT
>NA|TRBD2|TRBV9|TRBJ2-5
CASSVEAGVSATQYF
TGTGCCAGCAGCGTAGAAGCGGGAGTTAGTGCGACCCAGTACTTC
>NA|TRBD2|TRBV27|TRBJ2-7
CASSLGLAYEQYF
TGTGCCAGCAGTTTGGGACTAGCCTACGAGCAGTACTTC
>NA|TRBD1|TRBV2|TRBJ2-1
CASSTGTASANEQFF
TGTGCCAGCAGCACCGGGACAGCGTCCGCCAATGAGCAGTTCTTC
>NA|TRBD2|TRBV5-1|TRBJ2-7
CASSDEPAGGPAEQYF
TGCGCCAGCAGCGATGAGCCAGCGGGAGGGCCCGCCGAGCAGTACTTC